The next 4 T cell receptor beta chains were all read from a single sample in a study of cytomegalovirus exposure and HLA in healthy donors. Some clones are missing from TCRdb's copy, which holds only in-frame ones; the method was immunoSEQ multiplex PCR. The sample consists of approximately 82,000 clones, 90% to 95% of them appearing once. The sequenced material came from PBMCs. Receptors were obtained from a woman in her late teens or twenties in good health and CMV-seronegative.

This rearrangement joins TRBV7-2 to TRBJ2-3; D perhaps matches TRBD2 (7 bases). The CDR3 extends over 17 amino acids. Germline V gives CDR1 SGHTA, CDR2 FQGNSA. The V gene lost 5 bases and the J gene lost 0 bases, with 18 bases spanning the gap. In nucleotides, the CDR3 is TGTGCCAGCAGCCTTACCCGGGGGGCCCCTAGCACAGATACGCAGTATTTT. Its translation is CASSLTRGAPSTDTQYF.

V is TRBV28 and J is TRBJ1-5, with 7 bases that match TRBD1. Unmatched junction bases numbered 3, after V lost 6 bases and J lost 4 bases. CDR1 MDHEN and CDR2 SYDVKM come from the germline V gene. The CDR3 is 13 residues long. The CDR3 region has the DNA TGTGCCAGCAGAGACAGGGAAAATCAGCCCCAGCATTTT. Translating it yields CASRDRENQPQHF. Full variable domain (rest looked up from reference TRBV28 and TRBJ1-5): DVKVTQSSRYLVKRTGEKVFLECVQDMDHENMFWYRQDPGLGLRLIYFSYDVKMKEKGDIPEGYSVSREKKERFSLILESASTNQTSMYLCASRDRENQPQHFGDGTRLSIL.

In this sample, this clone turned up once. The chain employs TRBV5-1 and TRBJ2-7; 8 nucleotides align to TRBD2. CDR1 SGHRS and CDR2 YFSETQ come from the germline V gene. J gave up 0 bases and V 0 bases, and 5 bases lay outside the gene matches. This CDR3 comprises 16 residues. DNA of the CDR3: TGCGCCAGCAGCTTGGCGGGGGGGATTCTCTCCTACGAGCAGTACTTC. Encoded protein: CASSLAGGILSYEQYF.

CDR3 sequence: CASSSFVTGWGEKLFF. Here the CDR3 DNA reads TGTGCCAGCAGTTCCTTCGTGACAGGGTGGGGTGAAAAACTGTTTTTT. This chain joins TRBV6-6 and TRBJ1-4, with 7 bases matching TRBD1. Losses at the gene ends were 4 bases for V and 7 bases for J; bases not matched to a gene: 12. This CDR3 comprises 16 residues. CDR1 is MNHNY and CDR2 is SVGAGI in the germline V gene (reference sequence).